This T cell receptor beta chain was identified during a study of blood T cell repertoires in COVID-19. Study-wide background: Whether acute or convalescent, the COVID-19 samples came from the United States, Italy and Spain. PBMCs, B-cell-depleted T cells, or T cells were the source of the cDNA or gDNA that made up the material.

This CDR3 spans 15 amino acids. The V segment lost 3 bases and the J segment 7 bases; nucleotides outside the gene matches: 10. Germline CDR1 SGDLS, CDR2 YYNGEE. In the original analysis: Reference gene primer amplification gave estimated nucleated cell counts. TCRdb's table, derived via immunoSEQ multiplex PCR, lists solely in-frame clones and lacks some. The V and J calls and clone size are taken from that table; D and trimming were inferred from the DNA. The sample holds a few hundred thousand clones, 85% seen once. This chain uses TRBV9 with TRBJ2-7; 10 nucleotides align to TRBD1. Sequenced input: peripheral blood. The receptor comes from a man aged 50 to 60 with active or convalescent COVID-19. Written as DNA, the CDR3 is TGTGCCAGCAGCGGAGACACGACAGGGGGCAGGGAGCAGTACTTC. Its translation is CASSGDTTGGREQYF.